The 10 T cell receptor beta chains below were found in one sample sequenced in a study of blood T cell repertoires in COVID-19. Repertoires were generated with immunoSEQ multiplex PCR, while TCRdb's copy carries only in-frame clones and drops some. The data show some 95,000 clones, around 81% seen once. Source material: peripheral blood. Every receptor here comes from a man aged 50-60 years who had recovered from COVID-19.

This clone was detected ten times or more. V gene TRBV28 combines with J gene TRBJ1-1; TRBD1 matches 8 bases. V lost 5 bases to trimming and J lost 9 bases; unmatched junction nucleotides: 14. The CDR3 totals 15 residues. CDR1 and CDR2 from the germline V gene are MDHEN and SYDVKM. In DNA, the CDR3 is TGTGCCAGCAGTCGCCTCGGACAGGGAGCGGCTAAAGCTTTCTTT. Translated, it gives CASSRLGQGAAKAFF.

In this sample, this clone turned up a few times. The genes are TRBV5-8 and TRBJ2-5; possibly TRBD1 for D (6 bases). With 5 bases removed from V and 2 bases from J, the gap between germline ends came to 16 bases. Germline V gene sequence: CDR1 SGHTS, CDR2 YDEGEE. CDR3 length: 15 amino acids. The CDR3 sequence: CASRRIQGLQETQYF. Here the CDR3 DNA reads TGTGCCAGCAGGAGAATACAGGGTTTACAAGAGACCCAGTACTTC.

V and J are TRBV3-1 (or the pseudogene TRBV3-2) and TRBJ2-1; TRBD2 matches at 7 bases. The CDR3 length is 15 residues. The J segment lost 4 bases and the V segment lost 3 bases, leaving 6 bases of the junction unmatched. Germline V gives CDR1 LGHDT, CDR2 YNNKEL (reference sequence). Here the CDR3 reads CASSHSSGVYNEQFF. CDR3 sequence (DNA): TGTGCCAGCAGCCACTCTAGCGGAGTATACAATGAGCAGTTCTTC.

The CDR3, as DNA: TGTGCCAGCAGTGCAGGGGGTCCCTACGAGCAGTACTTC. This encodes CASSAGGPYEQYF. The chain couples TRBV2 to TRBJ2-7; TRBD1 matches 7 bases. CDR1 is SNHLY and CDR2 is FYNNEI in the germline V gene. V was pared by 4 bases and J by 2 bases, with 2 bases of the junction left unmatched. The CDR3 consists of 13 residues. Full variable domain (rest looked up from reference TRBV2 and TRBJ2-7): EPEVTQTPSHQVTQMGQEVILRCVPISNHLYFYWYRQILGQKVEFLVSFYNNEISEKSEIFDDQFSVERPDGSNFTLKIRSTKLEDSAMYFCASSAGGPYEQYFGPGTRLTVT.

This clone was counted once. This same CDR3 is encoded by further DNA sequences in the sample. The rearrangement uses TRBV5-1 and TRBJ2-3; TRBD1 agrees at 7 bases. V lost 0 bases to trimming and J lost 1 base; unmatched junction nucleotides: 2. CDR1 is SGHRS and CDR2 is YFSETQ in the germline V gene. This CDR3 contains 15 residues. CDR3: CASSLGQGRTDTQYF. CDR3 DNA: TGCGCCAGCAGCTTGGGACAGGGACGCACAGATACGCAGTATTTT.

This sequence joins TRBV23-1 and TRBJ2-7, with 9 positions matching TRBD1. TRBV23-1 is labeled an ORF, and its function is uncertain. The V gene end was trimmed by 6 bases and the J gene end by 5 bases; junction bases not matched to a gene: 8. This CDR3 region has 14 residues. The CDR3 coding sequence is TGCGCCAGCAGCCTCAGGACAGGGGACCACGAGCAGTACTTC. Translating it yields CASSLRTGDHEQYF.

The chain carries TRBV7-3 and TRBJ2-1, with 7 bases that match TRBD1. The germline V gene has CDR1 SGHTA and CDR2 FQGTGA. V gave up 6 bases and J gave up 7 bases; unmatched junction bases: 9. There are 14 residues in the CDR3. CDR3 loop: CASSLGQVANEQFF. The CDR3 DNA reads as TGTGCCAGCAGTCTTGGACAGGTGGCGAATGAGCAGTTCTTC.

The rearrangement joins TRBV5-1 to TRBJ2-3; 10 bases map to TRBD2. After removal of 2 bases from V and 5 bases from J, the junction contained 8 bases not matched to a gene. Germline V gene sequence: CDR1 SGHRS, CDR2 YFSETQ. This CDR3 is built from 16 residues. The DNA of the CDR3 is TGCGCCAGCAGCTTTTTGCTAGCGGGAGTTATAGATACGCAGTATTTT. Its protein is CASSFLLAGVIDTQYF.

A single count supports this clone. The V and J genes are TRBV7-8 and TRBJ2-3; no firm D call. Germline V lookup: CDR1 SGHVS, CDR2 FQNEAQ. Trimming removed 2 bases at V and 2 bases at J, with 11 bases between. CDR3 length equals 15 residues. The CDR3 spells CASSLLFGYTDTQYF. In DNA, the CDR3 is TGTGCCAGCAGCTTATTATTCGGGTACACAGATACGCAGTATTTT.

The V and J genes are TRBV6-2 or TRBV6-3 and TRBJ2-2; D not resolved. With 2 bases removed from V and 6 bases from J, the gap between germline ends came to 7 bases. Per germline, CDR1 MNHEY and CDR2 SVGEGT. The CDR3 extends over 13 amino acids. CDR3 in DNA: TGTGCCAGCAGTTACCCTCGGGCCGGGGAGCTGTTTTTT. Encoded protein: CASSYPRAGELFF.